The clone carrying this T cell receptor (beta chain) has a count of ten or more. What it binds is unknown. The CDR3 is 14 residues long. The V end lost 6 bases, the J end lost 7 bases, and 16 bases lay between the germline ends. The germline V gene encodes CDR1 SNHLY and CDR2 FYNNEI. Using RNA template, CDR3s of TCR alpha and beta were amplified with iRepertoire arm-PCR. Tissue mRNA or PBMC total RNA, about 90-450 ng, went into one-step reverse transcription and amplification. TCRdb re-derived calls from the multiplex PCR reads in MiXCR, one entry per CDR3 protein. The data show 100,000 to 150,000 distinct CDR3 sequences, around 23% seen once. The entry originates in a study of glioma-infiltrating T cells. Study results and caveats: Tissue and blood shared very few CDR3 sequences.

The J gene is TRBJ1-3, the V gene TRBV2; D is perhaps TRBD1 (6 bases). This clonotype originated in a human donor with low-grade glioma or glioblastoma, undergoing nonglioma brain surgery, or in good health (not recorded which). Sample: glioma tissue, nonneoplastic brain tissue, or PBMCs (not recorded which). This CDR3 reads CASSPGTLGNTIYF. DNA for the CDR3: TGTGCCAGCAGCCCAGGGACACTCGGGAACACCATATATTTT. Filled out from reference TRBV2 and TRBJ1-3, the complete variable domain reads EPEVTQTPSHQVTQMGQEVILRCVPISNHLYFYWYRQILGQKVEFLVSFYNNEISEKSEIFDDQFSVERPDGSNFTLKIRSTKLEDSAMYFCASSPGTLGNTIYFGEGSWLTVV.